These T cell receptor beta chains were read from a single sample in a study of blood T cell repertoires in COVID-19. Generated by immunoSEQ multiplex PCR, the TCRdb table keeps only in-frame clones and is missing some. This repertoire shows around 120,000 clones, less than 75% found once; its top ten account for about 0.85%. Specimen: peripheral blood. These receptors were obtained from a human donor with acute or convalescent COVID-19. The donor label of this sample is uncertain. The CDR3 runs from the conserved cysteine through the conserved F or W. Each record gives: clone size, D gene, J gene, V gene, CDR3 protein, CDR3 DNA. D genes are given only for firm matches. Clone size is stated in some rows and not others, as once, few, many or a class when expanded.

clone size: -
D gene: -
J gene: TRBJ1-3
V gene: TRBV13
CDR3 protein: CASSLGQISGNTIYF
CDR3 DNA: TGTGCCAGCAGCTTAGGGCAGATCTCTGGAAACACCATATATTTT

clone size: -
D gene: TRBD2
J gene: TRBJ2-5
V gene: TRBV27
CDR3 protein: CASSPGLAGETQYF
CDR3 DNA: TGTGCCAGCAGCCCGGGACTAGCGGGGGAGACCCAGTACTTC

clone size: few
D gene: -
J gene: TRBJ1-3
V gene: TRBV5-1
CDR3 protein: CASSLVGGNGNTIYF
CDR3 DNA: TGCGCCAGCAGCTTGGTGGGGGGGAATGGAAACACCATATATTTT

clone size: -
D gene: -
J gene: TRBJ1-2
V gene: TRBV19
CDR3 protein: CASKAIGEGRDGYTF
CDR3 DNA: TGTGCCAGTAAGGCCATAGGGGAGGGAAGAGATGGCTACACCTTC

clone size: -
D gene: TRBD2
J gene: TRBJ2-1
V gene: TRBV2
CDR3 protein: CASSDGGDSYNEQFF
CDR3 DNA: TGTGCCAGCAGTGACGGGGGGGACTCCTACAATGAGCAGTTCTTC

clone size: -
D gene: TRBD2
J gene: TRBJ2-1
V gene: TRBV11-2
CDR3 protein: CASSQEAASGNEQFF
CDR3 DNA: TGTGCCAGCAGCCAAGAGGCGGCTAGCGGCAATGAGCAGTTCTTC

clone size: -
D gene: TRBD2
J gene: TRBJ2-2
V gene: TRBV11-2
CDR3 protein: CASIRLAGGPGELFF
CDR3 DNA: TGTGCCAGCATACGACTAGCGGGGGGCCCCGGGGAGCTGTTTTTT

clone size: -
D gene: -
J gene: TRBJ1-4
V gene: TRBV6-5
CDR3 protein: CASSFSGANEKLFF
CDR3 DNA: TGTGCCAGCAGTTTCTCAGGGGCTAATGAAAAACTGTTTTTT

clone size: -
D gene: -
J gene: TRBJ1-1
V gene: TRBV20-1
CDR3 protein: CSARRGKAFF
CDR3 DNA: TGCAGTGCTAGAAGAGGGAAAGCTTTCTTT

clone size: -
D gene: TRBD2
J gene: TRBJ2-2
V gene: TRBV2
CDR3 protein: CASSEASGALVRLFF
CDR3 DNA: TGTGCCAGCAGTGAGGCTAGCGGGGCCCTAGTTCGGCTGTTTTTT

clone size: few
D gene: TRBD1
J gene: TRBJ1-1
V gene: TRBV27
CDR3 protein: CASRTGGAGAFF
CDR3 DNA: TGTGCCAGCAGAACAGGGGGCGCGGGAGCTTTCTTT

clone size: -
D gene: TRBD2
J gene: TRBJ2-5
V gene: TRBV5-8
CDR3 protein: CASSLSGLAGGQETQYF
CDR3 DNA: TGTGCCAGCAGCCTAAGTGGACTAGCGGGGGGCCAAGAGACCCAGTACTTC

clone size: once
D gene: -
J gene: TRBJ2-7
V gene: TRBV11-2
CDR3 protein: CASSYIREGGQYF
CDR3 DNA: TGTGCCAGCAGCTACATTCGAGAGGGAGGGCAGTACTTC

clone size: few
D gene: -
J gene: TRBJ2-3
V gene: TRBV2
CDR3 protein: CASSKQYTDTQYF
CDR3 DNA: TGTGCCAGCAGTAAGCAATATACAGATACGCAGTATTTT

clone size: -
D gene: -
J gene: TRBJ2-6
V gene: TRBV5-1
CDR3 protein: CASSESILGANVLTF
CDR3 DNA: TGCGCCAGCAGCGAAAGCATTCTTGGGGCCAACGTCCTGACTTTC

clone size: -
D gene: TRBD1
J gene: TRBJ1-2
V gene: TRBV20-1
CDR3 protein: CSAGGTAGYTF
CDR3 DNA: TGCAGTGCTGGGGGGACAGCTGGCTACACCTTC

clone size: -
D gene: TRBD1
J gene: TRBJ1-5
V gene: TRBV6-9
CDR3 protein: CASSYDRAANQPQHF
CDR3 DNA: TGTGCCAGCAGTTACGACAGGGCGGCGAATCAGCCCCAGCATTTT

clone size: -
D gene: TRBD1
J gene: TRBJ1-3
V gene: TRBV6-6
CDR3 protein: CASSYRAGGAGNTIYF
CDR3 DNA: TGTGCCAGCAGTTATCGTGCAGGGGGCGCGGGAAACACCATATATTTT

clone size: -
D gene: TRBD1
J gene: TRBJ1-6
V gene: TRBV19
CDR3 protein: CASSLGTGYLPLHF
CDR3 DNA: TGTGCCAGTAGTCTCGGGACAGGCTATTTACCCCTCCACTTT

clone size: -
D gene: TRBD1
J gene: TRBJ2-7
V gene: TRBV12-5
CDR3 protein: CASGLKTGGPYEQYF
CDR3 DNA: TGTGCTAGTGGTTTGAAGACAGGGGGCCCCTACGAGCAGTACTTC

clone size: few
D gene: TRBD1
J gene: TRBJ1-2
V gene: TRBV2
CDR3 protein: CASTRNRGVYGYTF
CDR3 DNA: TGTGCCAGCACTCGGAACAGGGGGGTCTATGGCTACACCTTC

clone size: once
D gene: -
J gene: TRBJ1-3
V gene: TRBV7-8
CDR3 protein: CASSLRDISSGNTIYF
CDR3 DNA: TGTGCCAGCAGCTTAAGGGACATCTCCTCTGGAAACACCATATATTTT

clone size: -
D gene: -
J gene: TRBJ2-1
V gene: TRBV19
CDR3 protein: CASSSPPGVSYNEQFF
CDR3 DNA: TGTGCCAGTAGTTCCCCCCCAGGGGTTTCCTACAATGAGCAGTTCTTC

clone size: few
D gene: TRBD2
J gene: TRBJ2-3
V gene: TRBV6-1
CDR3 protein: CASSEASGVIDTQYF
CDR3 DNA: TGTGCCAGCAGTGAGGCTAGCGGGGTAATAGATACGCAGTATTTT

clone size: -
D gene: TRBD1
J gene: TRBJ2-3
V gene: TRBV27
CDR3 protein: CASRLSQGADTQYF
CDR3 DNA: TGTGCCAGCCGGCTCTCACAGGGGGCAGATACGCAGTATTTT

clone size: few
D gene: TRBD2
J gene: TRBJ2-2
V gene: TRBV7-8
CDR3 protein: CASIPRRTSGTGELFF
CDR3 DNA: TGTGCCAGCATCCCCAGGAGGACTAGCGGGACCGGGGAGCTGTTTTTT

clone size: few
D gene: -
J gene: TRBJ1-2
V gene: TRBV6-1
CDR3 protein: CASSEGGSRGGYTF
CDR3 DNA: TGTGCCAGCAGTGAAGGCGGGTCCCGCGGTGGCTACACCTTC

clone size: -
D gene: -
J gene: TRBJ2-3
V gene: TRBV5-1
CDR3 protein: CASSSPGDRTDTQYF
CDR3 DNA: TGCGCCAGCAGCTCCCCGGGGGACCGCACAGATACGCAGTATTTT

clone size: -
D gene: TRBD2
J gene: TRBJ2-1
V gene: TRBV11-3
CDR3 protein: CASSRDYRIYNEQFF
CDR3 DNA: TGTGCCAGCAGCCGGGACTATCGAATCTACAATGAGCAGTTCTTC

clone size: few
D gene: -
J gene: TRBJ1-5
V gene: TRBV19
CDR3 protein: CASSMAQVSNQPQHF
CDR3 DNA: TGTGCCAGTAGTATGGCACAGGTTAGCAATCAGCCCCAGCATTTT

clone size: few
D gene: -
J gene: TRBJ1-1
V gene: TRBV27
CDR3 protein: CASSFTMNTEAFF
CDR3 DNA: TGTGCCAGCAGTTTTACTATGAACACTGAAGCTTTCTTT

clone size: -
D gene: TRBD1
J gene: TRBJ1-6
V gene: TRBV12-3/TRBV12-4
CDR3 protein: CASRTGSNSPLHF
CDR3 DNA: TGTGCCAGCAGGACAGGGTCTAATTCACCCCTCCACTTT

clone size: -
D gene: TRBD1
J gene: TRBJ1-4
V gene: TRBV5-1
CDR3 protein: CASSLGGGSSNEKLFF
CDR3 DNA: TGCGCCAGCAGCTTGGGAGGGGGCAGTTCCAATGAAAAACTGTTTTTT

clone size: -
D gene: TRBD2
J gene: TRBJ2-3
V gene: TRBV29-1
CDR3 protein: CSVDALAGGRVNTQYF
CDR3 DNA: TGCAGCGTTGATGCCCTGGCGGGGGGGCGAGTCAATACGCAGTATTTT

clone size: -
D gene: -
J gene: TRBJ2-3
V gene: TRBV6-6
CDR3 protein: CASSYGGSSGTDTQYF
CDR3 DNA: TGTGCCAGCAGTTACGGGGGGAGTTCAGGCACAGATACGCAGTATTTT

clone size: -
D gene: -
J gene: TRBJ1-1
V gene: TRBV7-9
CDR3 protein: CASSPFPGENTEAFF
CDR3 DNA: TGTGCCAGCAGCCCCTTCCCAGGGGAGAACACTGAAGCTTTCTTT

clone size: once
D gene: TRBD1
J gene: TRBJ1-2
V gene: TRBV9
CDR3 protein: CASSGTGGSLGGYTF
CDR3 DNA: TGTGCCAGCAGCGGAACAGGGGGCAGTCTAGGTGGCTACACCTTC

clone size: -
D gene: -
J gene: TRBJ1-1
V gene: TRBV2
CDR3 protein: CASSEAEGKGIEAFF
CDR3 DNA: TGTGCCAGCAGTGAAGCGGAGGGAAAAGGGATTGAAGCTTTCTTT

clone size: -
D gene: -
J gene: TRBJ2-3
V gene: TRBV28
CDR3 protein: CASSFRSFGRGREDTQYF
CDR3 DNA: TGTGCCAGCAGTTTCCGGTCCTTCGGACGAGGGAGAGAAGATACGCAGTATTTT

clone size: -
D gene: -
J gene: TRBJ1-2
V gene: TRBV2
CDR3 protein: CASRSGVYGYTF
CDR3 DNA: TGTGCCAGCAGATCGGGGGTCTATGGCTACACCTTC

clone size: -
D gene: TRBD2
J gene: TRBJ2-3
V gene: TRBV5-5
CDR3 protein: CASSTNLAGGPADTQYF
CDR3 DNA: TGTGCCAGCAGCACTAATTTAGCGGGGGGCCCCGCAGATACGCAGTATTTT

clone size: -
D gene: -
J gene: TRBJ2-1
V gene: TRBV4-1
CDR3 protein: CASSQETALSYNEQFF
CDR3 DNA: TGCGCCAGCAGCCAAGAGACAGCCCTCTCCTACAATGAGCAGTTCTTC

clone size: -
D gene: TRBD1
J gene: TRBJ1-1
V gene: TRBV7-8
CDR3 protein: CASSLVPGQGGAFF
CDR3 DNA: TGTGCCAGCAGCTTAGTTCCGGGACAGGGCGGAGCTTTCTTT

clone size: -
D gene: -
J gene: TRBJ2-2
V gene: TRBV24-1
CDR3 protein: CATRVPGRTGELFF
CDR3 DNA: TGTGCCACCAGGGTTCCGGGTCGCACCGGGGAGCTGTTTTTT

clone size: -
D gene: TRBD1
J gene: TRBJ1-2
V gene: TRBV7-2
CDR3 protein: CASSLDGTGGVKNYGYTF
CDR3 DNA: TGTGCCAGCAGCCTAGACGGGACAGGGGGCGTCAAAAACTATGGCTACACCTTC

clone size: -
D gene: TRBD1
J gene: TRBJ1-2
V gene: TRBV7-2
CDR3 protein: CASSLVPYPTGYGGYTF
CDR3 DNA: TGTGCCAGCAGCTTAGTACCTTATCCGACAGGGTACGGTGGCTACACCTTC

clone size: -
D gene: TRBD2
J gene: TRBJ2-7
V gene: TRBV4-2
CDR3 protein: CASSREGGGTYEQYF
CDR3 DNA: TGTGCCAGCAGCCGCGAAGGCGGGGGGACCTACGAGCAGTACTTC

clone size: -
D gene: TRBD2
J gene: TRBJ2-7
V gene: TRBV5-1
CDR3 protein: CASSLAGGGTSVYEQYF
CDR3 DNA: TGCGCCAGCAGCTTGGCAGGTGGCGGGACTAGCGTCTACGAGCAGTACTTC

clone size: -
D gene: TRBD2
J gene: TRBJ2-5
V gene: TRBV4-1
CDR3 protein: CASSHLGLAGETQYF
CDR3 DNA: TGCGCCAGCAGCCATCTGGGTCTAGCGGGGGAGACCCAGTACTTC

clone size: -
D gene: TRBD1
J gene: TRBJ1-2
V gene: TRBV11-2
CDR3 protein: CASSFGTGAYLSYGYTF
CDR3 DNA: TGTGCCAGCAGCTTCGGGACAGGGGCATATTTATCCTATGGCTACACCTTC

clone size: few
D gene: -
J gene: TRBJ2-1
V gene: TRBV20-1
CDR3 protein: CSANGYNEQFF
CDR3 DNA: TGCAGTGCTAACGGTTACAATGAGCAGTTCTTC

clone size: few
D gene: -
J gene: TRBJ1-5
V gene: TRBV18
CDR3 protein: CASSPASGFNQPQHF
CDR3 DNA: TGTGCCAGCTCACCCGCTTCGGGGTTTAATCAGCCCCAGCATTTT

clone size: -
D gene: TRBD1
J gene: TRBJ1-2
V gene: TRBV7-2
CDR3 protein: CASSLDRGYGYTF
CDR3 DNA: TGTGCCAGCAGCTTAGACAGGGGCTATGGCTACACCTTC

clone size: few
D gene: -
J gene: TRBJ2-3
V gene: TRBV5-1
CDR3 protein: CASSLQGAASTDTQYF
CDR3 DNA: TGCGCCAGCAGCTTGCAAGGTGCGGCTAGCACAGATACGCAGTATTTT

clone size: -
D gene: -
J gene: TRBJ2-3
V gene: TRBV2
CDR3 protein: CASSALGTDTQYF
CDR3 DNA: TGTGCCAGCAGTGCGCTAGGCACAGATACGCAGTATTTT

clone size: -
D gene: -
J gene: TRBJ2-1
V gene: TRBV11-2
CDR3 protein: CASSLYRYNEQFF
CDR3 DNA: TGTGCCAGCAGCTTATACAGGTACAATGAGCAGTTCTTC

clone size: -
D gene: TRBD1
J gene: TRBJ1-1
V gene: TRBV7-9
CDR3 protein: CASSAGQGNTEAFF
CDR3 DNA: TGTGCCAGCAGCGCCGGACAGGGGAACACTGAAGCTTTCTTT

clone size: -
D gene: TRBD1
J gene: TRBJ1-6
V gene: TRBV28
CDR3 protein: CASETGTGDNSPLHF
CDR3 DNA: TGTGCCAGCGAAACCGGGACAGGGGATAATTCACCCCTCCACTTT